One and the same sample provided the 12 T cell receptor beta chains below, sequenced in a study of blood T cell repertoires in COVID-19. Sequencing used immunoSEQ multiplex PCR; TCRdb keeps in-frame clones, though not all of them. The sample contains around 100,000 clones, 84% of which appear only once. Sequencing used peripheral blood. Receptors originate from a man aged 65-85 years with active or convalescent COVID-19.

The V gene is TRBV6-6, the J gene TRBJ1-5; the match to TRBD1 covers 7 bases. Trimming cost V 6 bases and J 7 bases; bases outside gene matches: 9. Germline V gene sequence: CDR1 MNHNY, CDR2 SVGAGI (reference sequence). The CDR3 runs 14 residues. CDR3: CASRPDRYEQPQHF. The CDR3, as DNA: TGTGCCAGCAGACCGGACAGGTATGAACAGCCCCAGCATTTT.

The chain is built from TRBV6-5 and TRBJ1-2; 9 bases fit TRBD1. The V gene's germline CDR1 is MNHEY and CDR2 SVGAGI. CDR3 length: 14 residues. The V and J ends lost 6 bases and 4 bases, in that order; junction bases with no gene match: 6. CDR3 protein: CASRGTGSIYGYTF. CDR3 sequence (DNA): TGTGCCAGCAGGGGGACAGGGTCGATCTATGGCTACACCTTC.

This rearrangement joins TRBV29-1 to TRBJ2-3; 11 bases are a match to TRBD1. Germline V gives CDR1 SQVTM, CDR2 ANQGSEA. The V and J ends lost 4 bases and 4 bases, in that order; junction bases with no gene match: 4. CDR3 length: 14 amino acids. In DNA form, the CDR3 reads TGCAGCGTTGGGACAGGGGGCGCGGCAGATACGCAGTATTTT. The encoded protein is CSVGTGGAADTQYF.

This clone was counted once. This chain joins TRBV7-3 and TRBJ2-2; no clear D gene. The germline V and J ends were trimmed by 0 bases and 6 bases, with 11 bases remaining between them. The CDR3 loop spans 15 amino acids. The V gene's germline CDR1 is SGHTA and CDR2 FQGTGA. CDR3 region: CASSLTSPGAGELFF. The CDR3 nucleotides are TGTGCCAGCAGCTTAACGTCCCCAGGCGCCGGGGAGCTGTTTTTT.

The V and J genes are TRBV6-6 and TRBJ2-5; 8 bases align to TRBD1. The CDR3 sequence is 15 residues long. V trimming: 5 bases; J trimming: 0 bases; junction bases outside the gene matches: 5. Germline V gives CDR1 MNHNY, CDR2 SVGAGI (reference sequence). CDR3 loop: CASSLRDRNQETQYF. In nucleotides, the CDR3 is TGTGCCAGCAGTCTACGGGACAGGAACCAAGAGACCCAGTACTTC.

V usage is TRBV5-1 and J usage is TRBJ1-4; 11 bases match TRBD1. CDR1 and CDR2 (germline): SGHRS, YFSETQ. The V and J ends lost 5 bases and 7 bases, in that order; junction bases with no gene match: 7. CDR3 length: 15 residues. CDR3: CASSWEGQGAEKLFF. The CDR3 coding sequence is TGCGCCAGCAGTTGGGAAGGACAGGGGGCTGAAAAACTGTTTTTT.

V usage is TRBV28 and J usage is TRBJ1-1, with 10 bases that match TRBD1. The V and J ends lost 6 bases and 5 bases, in that order; junction bases with no gene match: 9. CDR3 size: 15 residues. Germline CDR1 and CDR2: MDHEN and SYDVKM. The CDR3 protein is CASSSRQGARTEAFF. The CDR3 DNA follows: TGTGCCAGCAGCTCCAGACAGGGGGCGAGAACTGAAGCTTTCTTT.

The rearrangement uses TRBV30 and TRBJ1-2; the D gene is possibly TRBD1 (5 bases). V lost 3 bases, J lost 10 bases, and 27 bases lay in between. Per germline, CDR1 GTSNPN and CDR2 SVGIG (reference sequence). The CDR3 has 16 amino acids. CDR3 protein: CAWSRIGTARQRSYTF. CDR3 bases: TGTGCCTGGAGCAGAATCGGGACTGCCCGTCAACGGTCCTACACCTTC.

The V gene is TRBV7-2, the J gene TRBJ2-3, with TRBD2 matching 7 bases. The V segment lost 8 bases and the J segment 0 bases; nucleotides outside the gene matches: 8. The CDR3 consists of 15 residues. The germline CDR1 and CDR2 sequences are SGHTA and FQGNSA. CDR3 sequence: CASRLAQLSTDTQYF. The DNA of the CDR3 is TGTGCCAGCCGACTAGCCCAACTCAGCACAGATACGCAGTATTTT. The entire variable domain, with the rest obtained from reference TRBV7-2 and TRBJ2-3, is as follows: GAGVSQSPSNKVTEKGKDVELRCDPISGHTALYWYRQSLGQGLEFLIYFQGNSAPDKSGLPSDRFSAERTGGSVSTLTIQRTQQEDSAVYLCASRLAQLSTDTQYFGPGTRLTVL.

The chain couples TRBV5-1 to TRBJ2-3, with 12 bases identical to TRBD2. The germline V gene has CDR1 SGHRS and CDR2 YFSETQ. Losses at the gene ends were 2 bases for V and 6 bases for J; bases not matched to a gene: 4. CDR3 length equals 15 residues. The CDR3 loop reads CASSFLAGGPDTQYF. CDR3 nucleotides: TGCGCCAGCAGCTTTCTAGCGGGGGGGCCCGATACGCAGTATTTT.

This sequence joins TRBV7-2 and TRBJ2-7; possible D gene TRBD1, 5 bases. The CDR3 totals 15 residues. The germline V and J ends were trimmed by 4 bases and 1 base, with 14 bases remaining between them. Germline-derived CDR1 and CDR2 are SGHTA and FQGNSA. The CDR3 DNA sequence: TGTGCCAGCAGCTCTTCCAGGACAAGTTCCTACGAGCAGTACTTC. This encodes CASSSSRTSSYEQYF. Complete variable domain (other parts from reference TRBV7-2 and TRBJ2-7): GAGVSQSPSNKVTEKGKDVELRCDPISGHTALYWYRQSLGQGLEFLIYFQGNSAPDKSGLPSDRFSAERTGGSVSTLTIQRTQQEDSAVYLCASSSSRTSSYEQYFGPGTRLTVT.

The V gene is TRBV23-1, the J gene TRBJ2-6; 8 bases map to TRBD1. TRBV23-1 is classed as an ORF, of uncertain function. The ends lost 2 bases at V and 0 bases at J; junction bases unmatched: 6. This CDR3 has 18 amino acids. CDR3 amino acids: CASSQQDRANSGANVLTF. The CDR3 bases are TGCGCCAGCAGTCAACAGGACAGGGCCAACTCTGGGGCCAACGTCCTGACTTTC.